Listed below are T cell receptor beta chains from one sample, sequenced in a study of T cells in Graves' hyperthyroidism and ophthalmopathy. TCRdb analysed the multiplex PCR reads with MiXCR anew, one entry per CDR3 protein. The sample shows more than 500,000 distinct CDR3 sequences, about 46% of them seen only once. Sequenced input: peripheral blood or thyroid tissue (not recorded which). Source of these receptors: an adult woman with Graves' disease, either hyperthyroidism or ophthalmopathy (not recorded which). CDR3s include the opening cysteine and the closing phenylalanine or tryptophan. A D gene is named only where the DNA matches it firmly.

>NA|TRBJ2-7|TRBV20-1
CSASTAFVEQYF
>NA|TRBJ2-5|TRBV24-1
CATSAIPLAGQETQYF
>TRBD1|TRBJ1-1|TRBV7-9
CASSLDPGGNTEAFF
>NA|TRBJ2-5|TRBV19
CASSIPESLETQYF
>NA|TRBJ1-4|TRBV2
CASTRGENEKLFF
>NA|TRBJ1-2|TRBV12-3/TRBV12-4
CASGSPSAHYGYTF
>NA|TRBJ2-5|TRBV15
CATSRSAMYQETQYF
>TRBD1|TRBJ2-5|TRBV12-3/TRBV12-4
CASSLAGQVGKTQYF
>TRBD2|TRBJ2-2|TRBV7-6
CASSLGVKSGKNTGELFF
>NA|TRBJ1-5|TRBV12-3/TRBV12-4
CASSFWGRGGNQPQHF
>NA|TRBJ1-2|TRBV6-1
CASREQKGDGGKNYGYTF
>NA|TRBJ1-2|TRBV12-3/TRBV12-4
CASHPWGGDYGYTF
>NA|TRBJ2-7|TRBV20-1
CSADRDLGYEQYF
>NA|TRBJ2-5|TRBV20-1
CSVGAGPSEETQYF
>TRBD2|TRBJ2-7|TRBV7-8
CASSSGTSGIPPYEQYF
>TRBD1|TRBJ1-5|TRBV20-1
CSATTGNQPQHF
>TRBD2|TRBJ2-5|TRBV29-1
CSVEERIAGQETQYF
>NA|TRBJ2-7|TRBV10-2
CASMDKGAGEQYF
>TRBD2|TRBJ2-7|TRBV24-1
CATSAPRLAGDHEQYF
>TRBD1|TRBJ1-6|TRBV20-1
CSAPQGANNSPLHF
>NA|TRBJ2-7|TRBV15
CATSRDRRLMGLAYEQYF
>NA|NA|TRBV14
CASSLSRSIEQYF
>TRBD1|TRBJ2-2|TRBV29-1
CSGRQGEVDELFF
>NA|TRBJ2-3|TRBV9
CASSVVCRDTQYF
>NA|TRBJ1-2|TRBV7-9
CASSQDMGGNYGYTF
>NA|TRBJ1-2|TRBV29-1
CSVDARVYGYTF
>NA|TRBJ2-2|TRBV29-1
CSAFRPGELFF
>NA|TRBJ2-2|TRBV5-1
CASSFDQMNTGELFF
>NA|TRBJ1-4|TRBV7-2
CASSFDKEKLFF
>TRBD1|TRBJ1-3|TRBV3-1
CASSHDTGAGNTIYF
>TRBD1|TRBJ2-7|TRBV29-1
CSVVGDSTYEQYF
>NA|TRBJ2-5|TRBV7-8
CASSPSYWETQYF
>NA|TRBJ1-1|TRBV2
CASSIYSTAYTEAFF
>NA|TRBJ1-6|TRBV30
CACGRKNSPLHF
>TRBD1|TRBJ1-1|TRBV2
CASSDRDRVFTEAFF
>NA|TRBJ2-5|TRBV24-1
CATSDGAAEQETQYF
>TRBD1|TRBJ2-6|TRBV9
CASTGTGRFSGANVLTF
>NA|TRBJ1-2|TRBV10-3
CAISDPSRGSYGYTF
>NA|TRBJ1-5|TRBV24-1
CARTGGPQPQHF
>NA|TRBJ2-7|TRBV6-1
CASTIGDAYYEQYF
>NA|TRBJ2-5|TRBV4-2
CASSQRRGGVPKETQYF